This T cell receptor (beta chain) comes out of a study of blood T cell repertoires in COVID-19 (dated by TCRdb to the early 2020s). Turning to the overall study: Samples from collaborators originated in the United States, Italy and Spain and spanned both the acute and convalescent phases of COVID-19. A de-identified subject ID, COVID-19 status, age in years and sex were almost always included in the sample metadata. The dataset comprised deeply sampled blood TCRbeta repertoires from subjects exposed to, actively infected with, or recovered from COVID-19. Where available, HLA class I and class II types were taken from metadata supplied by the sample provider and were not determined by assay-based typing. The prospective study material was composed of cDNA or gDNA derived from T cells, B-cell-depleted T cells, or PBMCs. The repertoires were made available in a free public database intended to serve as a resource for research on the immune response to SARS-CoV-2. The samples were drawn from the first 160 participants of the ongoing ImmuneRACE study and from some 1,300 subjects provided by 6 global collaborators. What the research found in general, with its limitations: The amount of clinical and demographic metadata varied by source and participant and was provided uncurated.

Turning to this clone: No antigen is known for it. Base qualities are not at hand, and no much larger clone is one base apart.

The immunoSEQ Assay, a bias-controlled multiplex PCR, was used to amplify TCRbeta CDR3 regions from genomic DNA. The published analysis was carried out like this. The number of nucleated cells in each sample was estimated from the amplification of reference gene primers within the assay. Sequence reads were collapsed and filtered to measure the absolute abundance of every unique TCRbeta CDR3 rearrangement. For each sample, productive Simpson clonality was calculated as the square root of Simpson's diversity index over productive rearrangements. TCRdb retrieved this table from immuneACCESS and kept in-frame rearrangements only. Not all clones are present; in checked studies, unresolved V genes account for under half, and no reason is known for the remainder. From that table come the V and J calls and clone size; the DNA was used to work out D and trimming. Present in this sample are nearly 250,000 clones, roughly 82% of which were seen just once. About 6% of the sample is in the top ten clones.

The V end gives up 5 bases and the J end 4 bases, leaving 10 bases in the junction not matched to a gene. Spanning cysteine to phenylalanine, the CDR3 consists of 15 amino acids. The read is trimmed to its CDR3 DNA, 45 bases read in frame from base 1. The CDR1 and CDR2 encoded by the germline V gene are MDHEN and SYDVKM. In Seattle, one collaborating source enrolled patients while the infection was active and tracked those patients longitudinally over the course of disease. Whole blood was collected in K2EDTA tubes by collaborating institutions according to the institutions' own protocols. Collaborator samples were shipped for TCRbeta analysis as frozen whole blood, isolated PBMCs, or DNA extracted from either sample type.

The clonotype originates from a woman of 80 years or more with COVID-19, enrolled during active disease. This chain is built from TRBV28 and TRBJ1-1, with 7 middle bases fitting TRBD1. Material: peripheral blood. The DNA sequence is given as TGTGCCAGCAGTCACTCTGGACAGGCGAGCACTGAAGCTTTCTTT. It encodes CASSHSGQASTEAFF.